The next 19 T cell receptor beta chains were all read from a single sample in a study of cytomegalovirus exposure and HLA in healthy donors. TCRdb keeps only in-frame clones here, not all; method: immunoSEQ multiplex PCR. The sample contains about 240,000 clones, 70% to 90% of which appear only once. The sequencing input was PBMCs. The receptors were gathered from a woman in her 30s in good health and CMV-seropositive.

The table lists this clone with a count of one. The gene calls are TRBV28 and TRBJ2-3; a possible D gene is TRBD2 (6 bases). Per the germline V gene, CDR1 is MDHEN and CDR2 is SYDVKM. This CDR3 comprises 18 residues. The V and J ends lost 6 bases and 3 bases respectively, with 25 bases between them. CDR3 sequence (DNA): TGTGCCAGCAGGCCAACACGACAGATGAGGGAGGATACAGATACGCAGTATTTT. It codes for CASRPTRQMREDTDTQYF.

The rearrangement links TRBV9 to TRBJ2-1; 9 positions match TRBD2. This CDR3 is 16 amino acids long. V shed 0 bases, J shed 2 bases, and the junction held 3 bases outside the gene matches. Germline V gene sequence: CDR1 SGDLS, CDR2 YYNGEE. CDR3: CASSVDAGGTYNEQFF. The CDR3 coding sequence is TGTGCCAGCAGCGTAGATGCGGGAGGGACCTACAATGAGCAGTTCTTC.

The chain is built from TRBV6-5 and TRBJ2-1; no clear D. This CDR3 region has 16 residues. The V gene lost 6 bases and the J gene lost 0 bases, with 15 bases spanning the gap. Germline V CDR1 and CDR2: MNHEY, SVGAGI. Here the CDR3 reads CASRYAIDISYNEQFF. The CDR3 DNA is TGTGCCAGCAGATACGCGATCGACATCTCCTACAATGAGCAGTTCTTC.

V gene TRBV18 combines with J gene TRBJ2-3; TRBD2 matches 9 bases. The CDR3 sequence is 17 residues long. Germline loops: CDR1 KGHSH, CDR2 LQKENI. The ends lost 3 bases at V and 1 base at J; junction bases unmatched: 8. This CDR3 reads CASSPLGLAGRTDTQYF. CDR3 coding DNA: TGTGCCAGCTCACCTCTGGGACTAGCCGGCCGCACAGATACGCAGTATTTT.

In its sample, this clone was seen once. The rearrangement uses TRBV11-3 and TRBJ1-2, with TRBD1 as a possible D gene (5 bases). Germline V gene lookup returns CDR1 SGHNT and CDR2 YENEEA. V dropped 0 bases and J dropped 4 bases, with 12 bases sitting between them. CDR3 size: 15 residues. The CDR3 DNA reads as TGTGCCAGCAGCTTAGATCGGGGGACGGGCTATGGCTACACCTTC. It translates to CASSLDRGTGYGYTF.

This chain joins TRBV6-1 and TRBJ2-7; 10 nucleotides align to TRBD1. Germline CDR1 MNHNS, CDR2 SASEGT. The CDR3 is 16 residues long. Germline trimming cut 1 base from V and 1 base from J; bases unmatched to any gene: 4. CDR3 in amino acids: CASSEDMGQGSYEQYF. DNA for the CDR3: TGTGCCAGCAGTGAAGATATGGGACAGGGGTCCTACGAGCAGTACTTC.

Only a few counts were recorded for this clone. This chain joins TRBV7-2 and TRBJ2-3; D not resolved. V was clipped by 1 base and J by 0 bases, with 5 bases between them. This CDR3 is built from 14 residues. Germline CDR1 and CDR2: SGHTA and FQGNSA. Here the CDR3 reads CASSLGLSTDTQYF. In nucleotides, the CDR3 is TGTGCCAGCAGCTTAGGACTCAGCACAGATACGCAGTATTTT.

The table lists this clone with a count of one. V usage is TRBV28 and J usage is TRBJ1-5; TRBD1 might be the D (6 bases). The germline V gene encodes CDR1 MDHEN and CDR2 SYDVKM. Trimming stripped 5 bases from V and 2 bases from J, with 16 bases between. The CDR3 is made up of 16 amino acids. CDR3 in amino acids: CASSARAGVGNQPQHF. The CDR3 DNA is TGTGCCAGCAGTGCCAGGGCAGGGGTCGGCAATCAGCCCCAGCATTTT.

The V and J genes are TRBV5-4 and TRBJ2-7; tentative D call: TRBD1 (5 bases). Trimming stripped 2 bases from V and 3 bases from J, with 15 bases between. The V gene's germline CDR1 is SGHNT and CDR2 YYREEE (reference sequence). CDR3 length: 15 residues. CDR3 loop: CASSFTGALGYEQYF. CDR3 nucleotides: TGTGCCAGCAGCTTCACAGGTGCGCTCGGCTACGAGCAGTACTTC.

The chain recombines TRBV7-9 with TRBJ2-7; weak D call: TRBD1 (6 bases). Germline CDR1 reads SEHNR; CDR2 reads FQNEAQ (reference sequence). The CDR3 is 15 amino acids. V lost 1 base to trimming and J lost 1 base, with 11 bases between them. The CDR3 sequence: CASSLVEDRSYEQYF. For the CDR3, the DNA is TGTGCCAGCAGCTTAGTTGAGGACAGATCCTACGAGCAGTACTTC.

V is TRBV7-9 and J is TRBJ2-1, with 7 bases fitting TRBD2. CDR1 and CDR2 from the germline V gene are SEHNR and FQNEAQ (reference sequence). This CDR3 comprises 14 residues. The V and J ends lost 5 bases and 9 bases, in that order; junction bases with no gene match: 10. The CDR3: CASSPKTSYGEQFF. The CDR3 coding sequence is TGTGCCAGCAGCCCGAAGACTAGCTATGGTGAGCAGTTCTTC.

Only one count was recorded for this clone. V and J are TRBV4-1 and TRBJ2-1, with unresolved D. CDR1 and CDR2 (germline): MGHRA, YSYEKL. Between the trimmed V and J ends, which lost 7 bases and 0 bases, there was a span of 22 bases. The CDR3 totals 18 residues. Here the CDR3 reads CASTPSPPPVSSYNEQFF. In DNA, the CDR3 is TGCGCCAGCACCCCAAGCCCCCCTCCGGTGAGCTCCTACAATGAGCAGTTCTTC.

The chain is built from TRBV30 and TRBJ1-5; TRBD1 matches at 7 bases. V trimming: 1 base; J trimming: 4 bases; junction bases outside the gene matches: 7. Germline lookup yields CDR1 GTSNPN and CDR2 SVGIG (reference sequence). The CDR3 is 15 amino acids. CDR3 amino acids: CAWSARQGTNQPQHF. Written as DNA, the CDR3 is TGTGCCTGGAGTGCCCGACAGGGCACTAATCAGCCCCAGCATTTT.

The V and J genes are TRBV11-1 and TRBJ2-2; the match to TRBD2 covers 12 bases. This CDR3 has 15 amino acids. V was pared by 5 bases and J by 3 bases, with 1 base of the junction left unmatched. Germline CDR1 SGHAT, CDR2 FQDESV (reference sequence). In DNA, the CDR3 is TGTGCCAGCAGCCGACTAGCGGGAGACACCGGGGAGCTGTTTTTT. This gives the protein CASSRLAGDTGELFF.

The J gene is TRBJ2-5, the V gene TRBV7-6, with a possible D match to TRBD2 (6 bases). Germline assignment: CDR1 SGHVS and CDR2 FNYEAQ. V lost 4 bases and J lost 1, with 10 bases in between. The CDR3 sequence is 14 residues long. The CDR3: CASSYGGIQETQYF. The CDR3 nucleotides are TGTGCCAGCAGCTACGGGGGAATCCAAGAGACCCAGTACTTC.

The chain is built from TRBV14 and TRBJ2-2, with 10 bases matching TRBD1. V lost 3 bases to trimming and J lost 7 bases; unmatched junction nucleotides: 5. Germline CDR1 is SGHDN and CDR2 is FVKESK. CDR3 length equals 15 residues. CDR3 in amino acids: CASSHDRGLVGELFF. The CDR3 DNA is TGTGCCAGCAGCCACGACAGGGGGCTAGTCGGGGAGCTGTTTTTT. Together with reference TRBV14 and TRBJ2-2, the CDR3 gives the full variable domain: EAGVTQFPSHSVIEKGQTVTLRCDPISGHDNLYWYRRVMGKEIKFLLHFVKESKQDESGMPNNRFLAERTGGTYSTLKVQPAELEDSGVYFCASSHDRGLVGELFFGEGSRLTVL.

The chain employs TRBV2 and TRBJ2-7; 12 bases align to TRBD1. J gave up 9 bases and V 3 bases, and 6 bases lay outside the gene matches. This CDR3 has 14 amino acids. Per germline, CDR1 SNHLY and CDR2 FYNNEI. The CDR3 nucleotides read TGTGCCAGCAGTGAGGGGACAGGGGGCCTGTGGCAGTACTTC. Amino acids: CASSEGTGGLWQYF. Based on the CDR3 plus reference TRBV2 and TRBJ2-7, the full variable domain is EPEVTQTPSHQVTQMGQEVILRCVPISNHLYFYWYRQILGQKVEFLVSFYNNEISEKSEIFDDQFSVERPDGSNFTLKIRSTKLEDSAMYFCASSEGTGGLWQYFGPGTRLTVT.

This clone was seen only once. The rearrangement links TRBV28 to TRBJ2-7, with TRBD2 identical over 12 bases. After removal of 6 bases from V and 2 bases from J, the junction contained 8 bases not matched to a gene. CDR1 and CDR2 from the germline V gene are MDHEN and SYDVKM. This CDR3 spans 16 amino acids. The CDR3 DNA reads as TGTGCCAGCAGGACTAGCGGGAGCCCGGGCACCTACGAGCAGTACTTC. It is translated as CASRTSGSPGTYEQYF.

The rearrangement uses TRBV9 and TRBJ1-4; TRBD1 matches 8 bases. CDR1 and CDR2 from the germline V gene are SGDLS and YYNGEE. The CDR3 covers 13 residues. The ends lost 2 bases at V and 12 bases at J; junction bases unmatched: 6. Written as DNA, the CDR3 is TGTGCCAGCAGCGTGACCGGACAGGGCGAACTGTTTTTT. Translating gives CASSVTGQGELFF.